The 18 T cell receptor beta chains in this list originate from one sample, sequenced in a study of CXCR3-negative and CXCR3-positive naive CD8 T cells. UMI-labeled 5' RACE yielded the TRB cDNA libraries. TCRdb re-called the 5' RACE reads and gives one entry per CDR3 protein, without DNA. Its table records roughly 89,000 distinct CDR3 sequences. Source material: naive CXCR3- CD8+ T cells from blood. Subset: CD45RO-CCR7+CD27+CD95- naive CD8+ T cells lacking CXCR3 (TNR3-). The source of these receptors is a human donor in good health. Some clones in this sample may be carry-over from other donors' samples.

CDR3: CASSLTISRWNEQFF. V gene TRBV28 combines with J gene TRBJ2-1; TCRdb's D gene call, TRBD2, goes unchecked for lack of DNA. In germline, CDR1 is MDHEN, CDR2 SYDVKM. This CDR3 is 15 amino acids long.

The rearrangement joins TRBV21-1 to TRBJ2-7; the D gene TCRdb calls, TRBD2, cannot be checked with no DNA. TRBV21-1 is marked as a pseudogene. The CDR3 covers 18 residues. This CDR3 reads CASSKARASSGPSYEQYF.

CDR3 region: CASTPGGIYQPQHF. The V call is TRBV6-6, the J call TRBJ1-5; without DNA, the TCRdb call of TRBD1 cannot be checked. Germline V lookup: CDR1 MNHNY, CDR2 SVGAGI (reference sequence). This CDR3 is built from 14 residues.

The chain links TRBV7-9 to TRBJ1-5. Per the germline V gene, CDR1 is SEHNR and CDR2 is FQNEAQ (reference sequence). This CDR3 is 15 amino acids long. The CDR3 loop is CASSLAGVGNQPQHF.

The gene calls are TRBV4-1 and TRBJ1-2. Germline lookup yields CDR1 MGHRA and CDR2 YSYEKL. The CDR3 is 14 residues long. CDR3 protein: CASSLQTITDGYTF.

The chain joins TRBV9 to TRBJ2-1. Germline V gene lookup returns CDR1 SGDLS and CDR2 YYNGEE. The length of the CDR3 is 14 residues. CDR3 protein: CASSVDPAGNEQFF.

This rearrangement joins TRBV29-1 to TRBJ2-1; with no DNA, the TCRdb D assignment of TRBD2 cannot be verified. The CDR3 has 15 amino acids. From germline, CDR1 is SQVTM and CDR2 ANQGSEA. This CDR3 reads CSVEGWGTSDNEQFF.

The rearrangement links TRBV28 to TRBJ1-4; TCRdb picks TRBD1, but there is no DNA to check that call. The CDR3 covers 12 residues. Per the germline V gene, CDR1 is MDHEN and CDR2 is SYDVKM. CDR3 amino acids: CASSEGSEKLFF.

V and J are TRBV4-3 and TRBJ1-4; the TCRdb call, TRBD1, lacks DNA for checking. The CDR3 loop spans 17 amino acids. The germline gives CDR1 LGHNA, CDR2 YSLEER. The CDR3 sequence: CASSQDASGALSEKLFF.

This sequence joins TRBV7-6 and TRBJ2-2; TCRdb's D gene call, TRBD1, goes unchecked for lack of DNA. CDR1 and CDR2 from the germline V gene are SGHVS and FNYEAQ. This CDR3 has 13 residues. CDR3 in amino acids: CASEGPNTGELFF.

This rearrangement joins TRBV20-1 to TRBJ2-3; the TCRdb D gene call, TRBD2, has no DNA to confirm it. The length of the CDR3 is 15 residues. Germline CDR1 DFQATT, CDR2 SNEGSKA (reference sequence). The CDR3 loop is CSARDLGAHTDTQYF.

The chain couples TRBV29-1 to TRBJ1-1. Germline-derived CDR1 and CDR2 are SQVTM and ANQGSEA. CDR3 length: 13 amino acids. The CDR3 is CSVSSLMNTEAFF.

The rearrangement uses TRBV12-3 or TRBV12-4 and TRBJ2-3; TCRdb gives TRBD1 as the D gene, but with no DNA this cannot be confirmed. The CDR3 sequence is 13 residues long. CDR3 loop: CASSWGSWDTQYF.

The chain recombines TRBV12-3 or TRBV12-4 with TRBJ2-1; the D gene TCRdb calls, TRBD1, cannot be checked with no DNA. The CDR3 spans 12 residues. CDR3: CASTSGGTEQFF.

The chain is built from TRBV27 and TRBJ2-3. CDR1 and CDR2 from the germline V gene are MNHEY and SMNVEV (reference sequence). The CDR3 runs to 12 residues. The CDR3 spells CASSLSMDTQYF.

This chain connects TRBV30 to TRBJ2-7; TCRdb gives TRBD1 as the D gene, but with no DNA this cannot be confirmed. CDR1 and CDR2 (germline): GTSNPN, SVGIG (reference sequence). This CDR3 spans 15 amino acids. The CDR3 sequence is CAWGHRVWGAYEQYF. The full variable domain, completed using reference TRBV30 and TRBJ2-7, is SQTIHQWPATLVQPVGSPLSLECTVEGTSNPNLYWYRQAAGRGLQLLFYSVGIGQISSEVPQNLSASRPQDRQFILSSKKLLLSDSGFYLCAWGHRVWGAYEQYFGPGTRLTVT.

The chain combines TRBV2 with TRBJ1-1; TCRdb outputs TRBD1, but without DNA this stays unchecked. CDR3 length equals 15 residues. Germline CDR1 is SNHLY and CDR2 is FYNNEI. CDR3 region: CASSEAGQGFAEAFF.

This chain links TRBV29-1 with TRBJ2-1; the TCRdb D gene call, TRBD2, has no DNA to confirm it. The CDR3 contains 14 residues. The germline V gene has CDR1 SQVTM and CDR2 ANQGSEA. CDR3 sequence: CSVDAGVGYNEQFF.